Following are 27 T cell receptor beta chains from one sample sequenced in a study of blood T cell repertoires in COVID-19 (dated by TCRdb to the early 2020s). Libraries were built with the immunoSEQ multiplex PCR assay. The table comes from immuneACCESS by way of TCRdb, which keeps in-frame sequences with V and J called. Part of the clones is missing from these tables; in studies checked, under half for an unresolved V gene and the rest for unknown reasons. The sample contains 55,000 to 90,000 clones, 81% of them found a single time. The ten largest clones add up to about 0.87% of the sample. The sequenced sample was peripheral blood. Receptors originate from a woman in her 70s with acute or convalescent COVID-19.

The genes are TRBV3-1 (or the pseudogene TRBV3-2) and TRBJ1-5; no definite D call. Germline V CDR1 and CDR2: LGHDT, YNNKEL (reference sequence). V gave up 2 bases and J gave up 6 bases, with 5 bases separating them. This CDR3 contains 12 residues. CDR3 DNA: TGTGCCAGCAGCCAAATCGGTCAGCCCCAGCATTTT. It yields the protein CASSQIGQPQHF.

A word on this clone: Additional DNA sequences in this sample encode the identical CDR3. The chain uses TRBV9 and TRBJ2-3; the D gene is possibly TRBD2 (6 bases). The V gene's germline CDR1 is SGDLS and CDR2 YYNGEE. Trimming stripped 0 bases from V and 2 bases from J, with 10 bases between. The CDR3 runs 15 residues. In nucleotides, the CDR3 is TGTGCCAGCAGCGTAGGACTAGAGCTCACAGATACGCAGTATTTT. It encodes CASSVGLELTDTQYF.

This clone was seen only a few times. The chain links TRBV7-8 to TRBJ2-1, with D possibly TRBD1 on 5 matching bases. Trimming pared 4 bases from V and 6 bases from J, leaving 16 bases between. Germline CDR1 SGHVS, CDR2 FQNEAQ. This CDR3 comprises 15 residues. For the CDR3, the DNA is TGTGCCAGCAGCTCTCCAGGGAACTCCATCAATGAGCAGTTCTTC. Encoded protein: CASSSPGNSINEQFF.

The chain recombines TRBV28 with TRBJ2-1; D unresolved. The CDR3 covers 13 residues. Trimming removed 6 bases at V and 1 base at J, with 7 bases between. Germline CDR1 reads MDHEN; CDR2 reads SYDVKM. Written as DNA, the CDR3 is TGTGCCAGCAGACAGTCATCCTACAATGAGCAGTTCTTC. It encodes CASRQSSYNEQFF.

This sequence joins TRBV29-1 and TRBJ2-2, with 7 bases identical to TRBD1. The CDR3 covers 14 residues. J gave up 6 bases and V 4 bases, and 8 bases lay outside the gene matches. Germline V gene lookup returns CDR1 SQVTM and CDR2 ANQGSEA. The DNA for the CDR3 is TGCAGCGTTGTAGACAGGGCCCCCGCCGGGGAGCTGTTTTTT. This translates into CSVVDRAPAGELFF.

This chain uses TRBV6-1 with TRBJ2-3; 7 bases match TRBD2. The CDR3 consists of 15 residues. J gave up 2 bases and V 2 bases, and 4 bases lay outside the gene matches. Germline V lookup: CDR1 MNHNS, CDR2 SASEGT. The CDR3 region has the DNA TGTGCCAGCAGTGAATCGGGGGGATTCACAGATACGCAGTATTTT. This translates into CASSESGGFTDTQYF.

V gene TRBV23-1 combines with J gene TRBJ1-6; D is perhaps TRBD1 (5 bases). TRBV23-1 falls under the ORF class, with uncertain function. Trimming removed 7 bases at V and 0 bases at J, with 22 bases between. This CDR3 comprises 19 residues. CDR3 amino acids: CASIRGYGTLSSYNSPLHF. In DNA, the CDR3 is TGCGCCAGCATTCGGGGGTATGGGACTCTTAGCTCCTATAATTCACCCCTCCACTTT.

The chain couples TRBV11-3 to TRBJ1-1, with 9 positions matching TRBD1. V shed 5 bases, J shed 7 bases, and the junction held 8 bases outside the gene matches. Germline V gene lookup returns CDR1 SGHNT and CDR2 YENEEA. The CDR3 runs to 14 residues. The CDR3 DNA reads TGTGCCAGCAGCACCGGGACAGGGATTGGTGAAGCTTTCTTT. Amino acids: CASSTGTGIGEAFF.

This sequence joins TRBV14 and TRBJ1-2, with 8 bases matching TRBD1. Germline values: CDR1 SGHDN, CDR2 FVKESK. The CDR3 is made up of 15 amino acids. V lost 2 bases and J lost 7; bases outside the gene matches: 9. This CDR3 is CASSQMSTGALGYTF. CDR3 bases: TGTGCCAGCAGCCAAATGTCGACAGGGGCGCTTGGCTACACCTTC.

The chain employs TRBV6-5 and TRBJ2-7; D is possibly TRBD1 (6 bases). The CDR3 loop spans 15 amino acids. Trimming removed 3 bases from V and 6 bases from J, with 18 bases in between. Germline V gene lookup returns CDR1 MNHEY and CDR2 SVGAGI. CDR3 nucleotide sequence: TGTGCCAGCAGTTATTCCGGGACATATTACGGCGAGCAGTACTTC. It encodes CASSYSGTYYGEQYF.

This chain uses TRBV14 with TRBJ1-6, with TRBD1 as a possible D gene (6 bases). Trimming took off 4 bases at V and 10 bases at J, with 17 bases between the two ends. CDR3 size: 15 residues. Germline lookup yields CDR1 SGHDN and CDR2 FVKESK. CDR3 DNA: TGTGCCAGCAGCCGACAGGTAGCGACGGGATCACCCCTCCACTTT. It specifies CASSRQVATGSPLHF.

The rearrangement uses TRBV18 and TRBJ1-3; TRBD1 aligns across 9 bases. This CDR3 contains 16 residues. Germline loops: CDR1 KGHSH, CDR2 LQKENI. Unmatched junction bases numbered 7, after V lost 3 bases and J lost 4 bases. CDR3: CASSPSGTGTGNTIYF. CDR3 DNA: TGTGCCAGCTCACCCTCCGGGACAGGGACCGGAAACACCATATATTTT.

This chain joins TRBV28 and TRBJ2-3; D gene ambiguous. The CDR3 length is 16 residues. Germline-derived CDR1 and CDR2 are MDHEN and SYDVKM. V dropped 4 bases and J dropped 0 bases, with 14 bases sitting between them. The CDR3 protein is CASSSAPLESTDTQYF. The CDR3 nucleotides read TGTGCCAGCAGTTCCGCCCCCCTAGAGAGCACAGATACGCAGTATTTT.

This clone was detected a few times. The chain couples TRBV19 to TRBJ1-5, with D unresolved. V was trimmed by 8 bases and J by 0 bases, leaving 8 bases between them. The CDR3 length is 13 residues. CDR1 and CDR2 (germline): LNHDA, SQIVND (reference sequence). CDR3 protein: CASPRLSNQPQHF. For the CDR3, the DNA is TGTGCCAGTCCCAGGCTTAGCAATCAGCCCCAGCATTTT.

The V and J genes are TRBV19 and TRBJ2-2; D is perhaps TRBD2 (7 bases). V was pared by 3 bases and J by 0 bases, with 14 bases between. The CDR3 has 17 amino acids. Germline CDR1 reads LNHDA; CDR2 reads SQIVND (reference sequence). The CDR3 sequence: CASSIFRGATNTGELFF. In DNA, the CDR3 is TGTGCCAGTAGTATTTTTCGGGGGGCGACGAACACCGGGGAGCTGTTTTTT.

The CDR3: CASSPEGRLEGGYTF. For the CDR3, the DNA is TGTGCCAGTAGTCCCGAGGGACGGTTGGAGGGCGGCTACACCTTC. The genes are TRBV19 and TRBJ1-2, with D perhaps matching TRBD1 (5 bases). Per germline, CDR1 LNHDA and CDR2 SQIVND (reference sequence). The CDR3 totals 15 residues. V lost 5 bases and J 8 bases, leaving 21 bases between the germline ends.

The V gene is TRBV3-1 (or the pseudogene TRBV3-2), the J gene TRBJ1-5; D may be TRBD1 (6 bases). Trimming stripped 5 bases from V and 7 bases from J, with 12 bases between. CDR3 length: 13 residues. Germline loops: CDR1 LGHDT, CDR2 YNNKEL (reference sequence). CDR3 in amino acids: CASSGDTNQPQHF. The CDR3 DNA sequence: TGTGCCAGCAGCGGGGACACCAACCAGCCCCAGCATTTT.

This sequence joins TRBV6-2 or TRBV6-3 and TRBJ2-5; 9 nucleotides agree with TRBD2. Trimming removed 2 bases from V and 6 bases from J; junction bases left unmatched: 4. Germline V lookup: CDR1 MNHEY, CDR2 SVGEGT. The CDR3 has 14 residues. CDR3 in DNA: TGTGCCAGCAGTTACGGCGGGGGGGCGAAGACCCAGTACTTC. Translating gives CASSYGGGAKTQYF.

CDR3 residues: CASSLGVAGAGTDTQYF. The CDR3 nucleotides are TGTGCCAGCAGCTTAGGGGTAGCGGGAGCGGGGACAGATACGCAGTATTTT. V gene TRBV7-9 combines with J gene TRBJ2-3; 9 nucleotides agree with TRBD2. Trimming cost V 1 base and J 3 bases; bases outside gene matches: 8. From germline, CDR1 is SEHNR and CDR2 FQNEAQ (reference sequence). The CDR3 is 17 amino acids.

The J gene is TRBJ2-5, the V gene TRBV30; 8 bases are a match to TRBD1. The V gene end was trimmed by 0 bases and the J gene end by 7 bases; junction bases not matched to a gene: 4. CDR1 and CDR2 (germline): GTSNPN, SVGIG (reference sequence). The CDR3 has 13 amino acids. CDR3 in amino acids: CAWSVRGQGTQYF. The CDR3 DNA follows: TGTGCCTGGAGTGTCAGGGGGCAGGGGACCCAGTACTTC.

The rearrangement links TRBV11-2 to TRBJ2-1; 9 positions agree with TRBD1. Trimming took 3 bases from V and 2 from J; bases not matched to a gene: 2. The CDR3 is made up of 15 amino acids. The germline V gene has CDR1 SGHAT and CDR2 FQNNGV. The CDR3 region is CASSFGTGTYNEQFF. As DNA, the CDR3 is TGTGCCAGCAGCTTCGGGACAGGGACCTACAATGAGCAGTTCTTC.

The chain employs TRBV28 and TRBJ1-2; tentative D call: TRBD1 (5 bases). Germline V gene sequence: CDR1 MDHEN, CDR2 SYDVKM. V lost 2 bases to trimming and J lost 5 bases, with 15 bases between them. The CDR3 spans 15 residues. The chain's CDR3 is CASSLTTARGYGYTF. DNA of the CDR3: TGTGCCAGCAGTTTAACGACAGCCCGGGGGTATGGCTACACCTTC.

V usage is TRBV25-1 and J usage is TRBJ1-1; weak D call: TRBD1 (5 bases). The CDR3 is 17 amino acids. V lost 1 base and J 5 bases, leaving 20 bases between the germline ends. Germline values: CDR1 MGHDK, CDR2 SYGVNS. The CDR3, as DNA: TGTGCCAGCAGTGAATGGAAGGGGTTCAGGTCGCGGACTGAAGCTTTCTTT. The encoded protein is CASSEWKGFRSRTEAFF.

The chain recombines TRBV27 with TRBJ2-2, with D possibly TRBD1 on 5 matching bases. CDR3 length equals 12 residues. Germline lookup yields CDR1 MNHEY and CDR2 SMNVEV (reference sequence). V shed 4 bases and J shed 7 bases, with 7 bases lying between them. In DNA form, the CDR3 reads TGTGCCAGCAGTTCAACAGGCGGGGAGCTGTTTTTT. Translated: CASSSTGGELFF.

The rearrangement links TRBV7-8 to TRBJ1-1; TRBD1 matches at 8 bases. From germline, CDR1 is SGHVS and CDR2 FQNEAQ. This CDR3 has 14 amino acids. The J segment lost 2 bases and the V segment lost 5 bases, leaving 4 bases of the junction unmatched. The DNA of the CDR3 is TGTGCCAGCAGCCTAGGGACAGGTAACACTGAAGCTTTCTTT. Protein product: CASSLGTGNTEAFF.

The chain links TRBV6-5 to TRBJ2-1; tentatively, D is TRBD1 (6 bases). This CDR3 contains 16 residues. V was clipped by 0 bases and J by 2 bases, with 11 bases between them. Germline V lookup: CDR1 MNHEY, CDR2 SVGAGI. In DNA, the CDR3 is TGTGCCAGCAGTTACTCGGGCAGGGGAGCCTACAATGAGCAGTTCTTC. It translates to CASSYSGRGAYNEQFF.

V is TRBV3-1 (or the pseudogene TRBV3-2) and J is TRBJ2-1; TRBD2 aligns across 7 bases. The CDR3 covers 15 residues. Germline lookup yields CDR1 LGHDT and CDR2 YNNKEL (reference sequence). Trimming cost V 5 bases and J 0 bases; bases outside gene matches: 4. As DNA, the CDR3 is TGTGCCAGCAGCTTCCGGGACTACTCCTACAATGAGCAGTTCTTC. Translating gives CASSFRDYSYNEQFF.